The TCR beta chain described here comes from a study of blood T cell repertoires in COVID-19. Study summary: In each case, the material was cDNA or gDNA derived from T cells, B-cell-depleted T cells, or PBMCs.

Participants were aged about 18 to 100 years from 20 to 30 US areas. Donors in Cohort 3 counted as recovered after two negative PCRs, clearance, or symptom resolution. Deletions cut 0 bases from V and 2 bases from J, with 22 bases between. This CDR3 comprises 19 residues. Germline CDR1 and CDR2: LGHDT and YNNKEL (reference sequence). Methods used by the authors: Using reference gene primer amplification, nucleated cell counts were estimated. Here immunoSEQ multiplex PCR was the method, and the copy in TCRdb shows in-frame clones only, minus some. That table furnishes V, J and clone size, whereas the DNA furnished D and trimming. This sample has around 310,000 clones, with 80% to 90% found just once.

The V gene is TRBV3-1 (or the pseudogene TRBV3-2), the J gene TRBJ2-5; D unclear. The sample comprised PBMCs or T cells enriched from blood (not recorded which). The clonotype was recovered from a man aged 30 to 45 who had recovered from COVID-19. The DNA of the CDR3 is TGTGCCAGCAGCCAAGATGCCGTGGCGGCCCATATCTCACAAGAGACCCAGTACTTC. Its protein is CASSQDAVAAHISQETQYF.